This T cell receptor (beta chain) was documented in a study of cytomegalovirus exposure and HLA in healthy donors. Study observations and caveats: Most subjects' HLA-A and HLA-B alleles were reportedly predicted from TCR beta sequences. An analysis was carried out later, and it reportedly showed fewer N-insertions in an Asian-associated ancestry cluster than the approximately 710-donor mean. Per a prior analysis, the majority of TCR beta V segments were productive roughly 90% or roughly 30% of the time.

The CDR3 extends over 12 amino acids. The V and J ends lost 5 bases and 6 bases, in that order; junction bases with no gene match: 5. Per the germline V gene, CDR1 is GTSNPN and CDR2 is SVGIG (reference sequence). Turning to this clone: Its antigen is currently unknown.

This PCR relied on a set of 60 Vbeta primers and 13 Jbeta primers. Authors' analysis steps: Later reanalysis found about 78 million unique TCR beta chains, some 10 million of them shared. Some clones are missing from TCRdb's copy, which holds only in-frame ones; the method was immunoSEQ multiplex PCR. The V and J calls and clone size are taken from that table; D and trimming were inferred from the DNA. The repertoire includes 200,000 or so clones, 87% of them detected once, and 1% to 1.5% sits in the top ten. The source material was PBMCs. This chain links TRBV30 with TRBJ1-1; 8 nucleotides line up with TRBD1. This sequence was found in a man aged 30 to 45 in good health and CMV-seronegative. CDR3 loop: CAWRQGAAEAFF. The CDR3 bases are TGTGCCTGGCGTCAGGGGGCCGCTGAAGCTTTCTTT.